The 21 T cell receptor beta chains in this list originate from one sample, sequenced in a study of blood T cell repertoires in COVID-19. Repertoires were generated with immunoSEQ multiplex PCR, while TCRdb's copy carries only in-frame clones and drops some. The repertoire includes some 270,000 clones, about 89% of them detected once, and 1.5% to 2% sits in the top ten. What was sequenced was PBMCs or T cells enriched from blood (not recorded which). These receptors all come from a middle-aged woman who had recovered from COVID-19.

The chain links TRBV5-1 to TRBJ1-4; D perhaps matches TRBD1 (5 bases). Per the germline V gene, CDR1 is SGHRS and CDR2 is YFSETQ. V shed 4 bases and J shed 3 bases, with 7 bases lying between them. This CDR3 has 13 amino acids. The CDR3 DNA is TGCGCCAGCAGCGGGGGGGCTAATGAAAAACTGTTTTTT. This codes for CASSGGANEKLFF.

J is TRBJ2-7 and V is TRBV2; 8 bases are shared with TRBD1. The CDR3 is 18 residues long. Trimming removed 7 bases from V and 6 bases from J; junction bases left unmatched: 23. Germline loops: CDR1 SNHLY, CDR2 FYNNEI. The CDR3 DNA follows: TGTGCCAGCAACAAAAAGGGGCCAGGGGGCTCGACCGGCCGCGAGCAGTACTTC. The encoded protein is CASNKKGPGGSTGREQYF.

This CDR3 is CASSLDPGQNSPLHF. In DNA form, the CDR3 reads TGTGCCAGCAGCTTAGATCCGGGACAGAATTCACCCCTCCACTTT. This rearrangement joins TRBV7-9 to TRBJ1-6, with 7 positions matching TRBD1. The V gene's germline CDR1 is SEHNR and CDR2 FQNEAQ (reference sequence). This CDR3 region has 15 residues. The junction had 4 bases not matched to a gene; V was cut back by 1 base and J by 7 bases. Full variable domain (outside the CDR3, taken from reference TRBV7-9 and TRBJ1-6): DTGVSQNPRHKITKRGQNVTFRCDPISEHNRLYWYRQTLGQGPEFLTYFQNEAQLEKSRLLSDRFSAERPKGSFSTLEIQRTEQGDSAMYLCASSLDPGQNSPLHFGNGTRLTVT.

There are a few counts of this clone. The chain carries TRBV5-6 and TRBJ1-4; D perhaps matches TRBD1 (6 bases). The ends were cut back, 3 bases at V and 3 bases at J, with 12 bases in the middle. The CDR3 has 15 residues. Germline V gives CDR1 SGHDT, CDR2 YYEEEE. CDR3 nucleotides: TGTGCCAGCAGCTGGGGGGGCGCGGCTAATGAAAAACTGTTTTTT. Its protein product is CASSWGGAANEKLFF.

The chain combines TRBV3-1 (or the pseudogene TRBV3-2) with TRBJ1-2; TRBD1 matches 10 bases. Trimming took 4 bases from V and 2 from J; bases not matched to a gene: 4. The CDR3 runs to 15 residues. CDR1 is LGHDT and CDR2 is YNNKEL in the germline V gene (reference sequence). CDR3 bases: TGTGCCAGCAGCCTGATGACAGGGGGCAACTATGGCTACACCTTC. It yields the protein CASSLMTGGNYGYTF.

V gene TRBV19 combines with J gene TRBJ1-1; 7 bases align to TRBD1. The junction had 4 bases not matched to a gene; V was cut back by 3 bases and J by 3 bases. This CDR3 comprises 14 residues. The germline CDR1 and CDR2 sequences are LNHDA and SQIVND (reference sequence). The CDR3 nucleotides read TGTGCCAGTAGTATTGAGACAGGGTACACTGAAGCTTTCTTT. It is translated as CASSIETGYTEAFF. Full variable domain (rest looked up from reference TRBV19 and TRBJ1-1): DGGITQSPKYLFRKEGQNVTLSCEQNLNHDAMYWYRQDPGQGLRLIYYSQIVNDFQKGDIAEGYSVSREKKESFPLTVTSAQKNPTAFYLCASSIETGYTEAFFGQGTRLTVV.

J is TRBJ2-3 and V is TRBV29-1; TRBD1 aligns across 8 bases. The CDR3 spans 17 residues. The V gene end was trimmed by 0 bases and the J gene end by 2 bases; junction bases not matched to a gene: 10. Germline CDR1 reads SQVTM; CDR2 reads ANQGSEA. CDR3 amino acids: CSVEDFMGTGVTDTQYF. In DNA, the CDR3 is TGCAGCGTTGAAGATTTTATGGGGACAGGAGTCACAGATACGCAGTATTTT.

A note on this clone: Different DNA sequences within this sample yield the same CDR3. CDR3 protein: CASSFRGRTDTQYF. Here the CDR3 DNA reads TGCGCCAGCAGCTTCAGGGGACGCACAGATACGCAGTATTTT. This chain links TRBV5-1 with TRBJ2-3; possibly TRBD1 for D (6 bases). V was clipped by 2 bases and J by 1 base, with 8 bases between them. The CDR3 totals 14 residues. Germline assignment: CDR1 SGHRS and CDR2 YFSETQ.

The chain uses TRBV3-1 (or the pseudogene TRBV3-2) and TRBJ2-7, with 11 bases identical to TRBD2. CDR1 is LGHDT and CDR2 is YNNKEL in the germline V gene (reference sequence). Trimming cost V 1 base and J 6 bases; bases outside gene matches: 17. The CDR3 totals 19 residues. The CDR3 protein is CASSQGLSPTSGRIPEQYF. For the CDR3, the DNA is TGTGCCAGCAGCCAAGGCCTCTCACCTACTAGCGGGAGAATACCCGAGCAGTACTTC.

The chain has TRBV5-6 and TRBJ1-1; 8 nucleotides agree with TRBD1. Trimming removed 2 bases from V and 3 bases from J; junction bases left unmatched: 3. The germline gives CDR1 SGHDT, CDR2 YYEEEE. The CDR3 contains 14 residues. CDR3 sequence (DNA): TGTGCCAGCAGCTTCAGGGACAGGCACACTGAAGCTTTCTTT. This translates into CASSFRDRHTEAFF.

This clone was detected only a few times. The chain couples TRBV10-1 to TRBJ2-2, with D unclear. Germline CDR1 is WNHNN and CDR2 is SYGVQD (reference sequence). Between the trimmed V and J ends, which lost 2 bases and 7 bases, there was a span of 8 bases. This CDR3 spans 13 amino acids. The CDR3 region has the DNA TGCGCCAGCAGTGAGATCGGTGGCGGGGAGCTGTTTTTT. Its protein is CASSEIGGGELFF.

The chain joins TRBV4-1 to TRBJ2-5; a weak D match, TRBD2 (5 bases). The CDR3 runs to 15 residues. Germline CDR1 is MGHRA and CDR2 is YSYEKL. The V end lost 1 base, the J end lost 0 bases, and 9 bases lay between the germline ends. The CDR3 sequence: CASSQVTRYQETQYF. DNA of the CDR3: TGCGCCAGCAGCCAAGTAACTAGGTACCAAGAGACCCAGTACTTC.

The chain carries TRBV4-1 and TRBJ2-2, with TRBD2 matching 11 bases. The CDR3 length is 19 residues. Germline lookup yields CDR1 MGHRA and CDR2 YSYEKL. Trimming at V came to 1 base and at J to 0 bases, leaving 7 bases not matched to a gene. The CDR3 sequence is CASSQGASGGPANTGELFF. The DNA for the CDR3 is TGCGCCAGCAGCCAAGGGGCTAGCGGGGGGCCGGCGAACACCGGGGAGCTGTTTTTT.

Only a few counts were recorded for this clone. V and J are TRBV6-5 and TRBJ1-1; TRBD1 is a possible D gene (5 bases). The germline V gene encodes CDR1 MNHEY and CDR2 SVGAGI. The CDR3 sequence is 14 residues long. Trimming stripped 7 bases from V and 1 base from J, with 13 bases between. CDR3 in DNA: TGTGCCAGCACCGCAGCGGGGCCGAACACTGAAGCTTTCTTT. As protein: CASTAAGPNTEAFF.

The rearrangement links TRBV5-1 to TRBJ2-3; possible D gene TRBD2, 6 bases. Deletions cut 0 bases from V and 0 bases from J, with 8 bases between. This CDR3 spans 15 amino acids. Germline V CDR1 and CDR2: SGHRS, YFSETQ. CDR3 sequence reads: CASSLGGMSTDTQYF. The CDR3 DNA reads TGCGCCAGCAGCTTGGGCGGGATGAGCACAGATACGCAGTATTTT.

This chain connects TRBV5-1 to TRBJ1-1; the match to TRBD1 covers 8 bases. CDR1 and CDR2 from the germline V gene are SGHRS and YFSETQ. The CDR3 spans 15 residues. Trimming removed 1 base from V and 1 base from J; junction bases left unmatched: 3. CDR3 in amino acids: CASSLSGQANTEAFF. CDR3 in DNA: TGCGCCAGCAGCTTGTCGGGACAGGCGAACACTGAAGCTTTCTTT.

The V call is TRBV6-5, the J call TRBJ1-1; 9 bases line up with TRBD1. Germline loops: CDR1 MNHEY, CDR2 SVGAGI. The V segment lost 7 bases and the J segment 6 bases; nucleotides outside the gene matches: 6. This CDR3 comprises 13 residues. The CDR3, as DNA: TGTGCCAGCATCGACAGGGGGATCGCTGAAGCTTTCTTT. Translating gives CASIDRGIAEAFF.

This clone was picked up a small number of times. The chain couples TRBV5-8 to TRBJ2-2; 7 nucleotides match TRBD1. Germline CDR1 reads SGHTS; CDR2 reads YDEGEE. Unmatched junction bases numbered 1, after V lost 1 base and J lost 4 bases. This CDR3 is built from 14 residues. DNA for the CDR3: TGTGCCAGCAGCTTGACAGGGGCCACCGGGGAGCTGTTTTTT. It codes for CASSLTGATGELFF.

The DNA of the CDR3 is TGTGCCACCAGCAGAGTAGGGACAGGGGGCAATCAGCCCCAGCATTTT. Translating it yields CATSRVGTGGNQPQHF. This chain connects TRBV15 to TRBJ1-5; TRBD1 aligns across 10 bases. V shed 1 base, J shed 2 bases, and the junction held 2 bases outside the gene matches. The V gene's germline CDR1 is LNHNV and CDR2 YYDKDF (reference sequence). CDR3 length: 16 residues.

The chain carries TRBV6-1 and TRBJ1-3; D is uncertain. This CDR3 spans 14 amino acids. Between the trimmed V and J ends, which lost 2 bases and 8 bases, there was a span of 13 bases. Germline V CDR1 and CDR2: MNHNS, SASEGT. CDR3 DNA: TGTGCCAGCAGTGAAAGGGCAGGACTATACACCATATATTTT. Protein sequence: CASSERAGLYTIYF.

The genes are TRBV7-2 and TRBJ1-5; 8 bases agree with TRBD1. V lost 5 bases and J lost 6; bases outside the gene matches: 9. Germline loops: CDR1 SGHTA, CDR2 FQGNSA. The CDR3 contains 15 residues. CDR3 loop: CASSTRPGGSQPQHF. CDR3 coding DNA: TGTGCCAGCAGCACTAGACCAGGGGGCTCTCAGCCCCAGCATTTT.